The 18 T cell receptor beta chains reported below all come from one sample, sequenced in a study of shared clonotypes between healthy human individuals. Repertoires were generated with immunoSEQ multiplex PCR, while TCRdb's copy carries only in-frame clones and drops some. The sample includes about 2 million clones, about 95% seen only once; the top ten take 0.1% to 0.15%. The sequencing sample was made of naive CD4+ T cells sorted from blood. Regarding subset: CD45RA+ positively selected. The origin of the receptors is a man aged 18 to 29 in good health.

This chain connects TRBV2 to TRBJ2-2; 7 nucleotides agree with TRBD2. This CDR3 comprises 16 residues. The germline V gene encodes CDR1 SNHLY and CDR2 FYNNEI. V lost 6 bases to trimming and J lost 1 base; unmatched junction nucleotides: 8. The CDR3 loop is CASSNGPGGNTGELFF. CDR3 coding DNA: TGTGCCAGCAGCAACGGTCCGGGGGGGAACACCGGGGAGCTGTTTTTT.

The chain is built from TRBV21-1 and TRBJ2-5; the DNA was not compared with TRBD1, the D call given in the table. TRBV21-1 is a listed pseudogene. This CDR3 is 16 amino acids long. CDR3 loop: CASSTKGQGSQETQYF. CDR3 DNA: TGTGCCAGCAGCACGAAAGGACAGGGGAGCCAAGAGACCCAGTACTTC.

Only one count was recorded for this clone. The chain employs TRBV5-1 and TRBJ2-7; D call uncertain. CDR3 length equals 15 residues. V was cut by 2 bases and J by 3 bases, with 15 bases left in between. Germline V gene sequence: CDR1 SGHRS, CDR2 YFSETQ. Written as DNA, the CDR3 is TGCGCCAGCAGCTTCGACCCCGGCTCAGTCTACGAGCAGTACTTC. It encodes CASSFDPGSVYEQYF.

Comment on this clone: A read error may produce the germline difference seen at one junction end. Distinct nucleotide sequences in the sample also encode this CDR3. The J gene is TRBJ2-1, the V gene TRBV2, with D perhaps TRBD2 (6 bases). This CDR3 spans 12 amino acids. CDR1 and CDR2 (germline): SNHLY, FYNNEI. CDR3 in amino acids: CASSGGYNEQFF. As DNA, the CDR3 is TGTGCAAGCAGTGGAGGGTACAATGAGCAGTTCTTC.

This sequence joins TRBV7-9 and TRBJ2-5; 7 bases match TRBD2. V lost 1 base, J lost 4 bases, and 6 bases stayed unmatched. The germline gives CDR1 SEHNR, CDR2 FQNEAQ (reference sequence). The CDR3 has 15 amino acids. CDR3 amino acids: CASSLVGGEGETQYF. The CDR3 coding sequence is TGTGCCAGCAGCTTAGTGGGAGGGGAGGGAGAGACCCAGTACTTC.

The chain recombines TRBV6-1 with TRBJ1-4; tentatively, D is TRBD1 (5 bases). Germline CDR1 is MNHNS and CDR2 is SASEGT. The length of the CDR3 is 15 residues. V was cut by 2 bases and J by 7 bases, with 14 bases left in between. For the CDR3, the DNA is TGTGCCAGCAGTGAATATGGGGCGAGGGGTGAAAAACTGTTTTTT. Amino acid sequence: CASSEYGARGEKLFF.

The chain links TRBV10-2 to TRBJ2-1; 9 nucleotides line up with TRBD2. V dropped 1 base and J dropped 9; count of bases not matched to a gene: 7. CDR3 length equals 15 residues. Germline V gene lookup returns CDR1 WSHSY and CDR2 SAAADI. CDR3 DNA: TGCGCCAGCAGTGAGTTCGATAGCGGGAGAGGTGAGCAGTTCTTC. Its protein product is CASSEFDSGRGEQFF.

This chain connects TRBV7-9 to TRBJ1-1; TRBD1 matches 7 bases. The length of the CDR3 is 15 residues. CDR1 and CDR2 from the germline V gene are SEHNR and FQNEAQ (reference sequence). Trimming at V came to 0 bases and at J to 1 base, leaving 2 bases not matched to a gene. The chain's CDR3 is CASSLAGQRNTEAFF. The CDR3 DNA follows: TGTGCCAGCAGCTTAGCGGGACAGCGGAACACTGAAGCTTTCTTT.

The genes are TRBV6-5 and TRBJ1-1; 7 nucleotides align to TRBD1. Germline assignment: CDR1 MNHEY and CDR2 SVGAGI. With 8 bases clipped from V and 5 bases from J, the junction kept 14 bases outside the gene matches. CDR3 length: 15 amino acids. In DNA, the CDR3 is TGTGCCAGCCGCTCTACATCGACAGGGAGGACTGAAGCTTTCTTT. This translates into CASRSTSTGRTEAFF.

The rearrangement links TRBV7-2 to TRBJ2-7; the D is unclear. This CDR3 is built from 14 residues. Germline-derived CDR1 and CDR2 are SGHTA and FQGNSA. Trimming took 2 bases from V and 1 from J, leaving 9 bases between them. In DNA, the CDR3 is TGTGCCAGCAGCTTATCCCACGGTTCCTACGAGCAGTACTTC. Its translation: CASSLSHGSYEQYF.

This sequence joins TRBV28 and TRBJ2-2, with D hard to call. Per the germline V gene, CDR1 is MDHEN and CDR2 is SYDVKM. The CDR3 contains 15 residues. The germline V and J ends were trimmed by 6 bases and 7 bases, with 18 bases remaining between them. CDR3 sequence: CASRGSRTWGGELFF. CDR3 sequence (DNA): TGTGCCAGCAGAGGGTCCCGGACCTGGGGCGGGGAGCTGTTTTTT.

The CDR3 DNA reads TGCGCCAGCAGCCCAGGGTTGGGCGGCTACACCTTC. Translated, it gives CASSPGLGGYTF. The V gene is TRBV5-1, the J gene TRBJ1-2; perhaps TRBD1 as D (5 bases). The germline V gene has CDR1 SGHRS and CDR2 YFSETQ. Trimming removed 4 bases at V and 8 bases at J, with 12 bases between. This CDR3 contains 12 residues.

The rearrangement joins TRBV27 to TRBJ1-5; unclear D gene. The CDR3 totals 14 residues. V shed 4 bases and J shed 0 bases, with 7 bases lying between them. Germline values: CDR1 MNHEY, CDR2 SMNVEV (reference sequence). The CDR3 reads CASSYVFSNQPQHF. The CDR3 DNA reads TGTGCCAGCAGTTATGTCTTTAGCAATCAGCCCCAGCATTTT.

This rearrangement joins TRBV7-2 to TRBJ2-7, with no clear D. The germline V and J ends were trimmed by 5 bases and 2 bases, with 16 bases remaining between them. Germline V CDR1 and CDR2: SGHTA, FQGNSA. The CDR3 has 15 residues. The CDR3 reads CASSPRILRTYEQYF. The CDR3 DNA follows: TGTGCCAGCAGCCCCCGCATACTACGGACCTACGAGCAGTACTTC.

In its sample, this clone was seen a few times. This chain joins TRBV6-5 and TRBJ1-2, with 7 nucleotides matching TRBD1. V shed 7 bases and J 6 bases; nucleotides not matched to a gene: 5. CDR1 and CDR2 (germline): MNHEY, SVGAGI. The CDR3 is made up of 12 amino acids. DNA for the CDR3: TGTGCCAGCACCACAGGGGTGGATGGCTACACCTTC. Its translation: CASTTGVDGYTF.

As for this clone: This CDR3 is also generated by other DNA sequences in the sample. V usage is TRBV7-2 and J usage is TRBJ2-1; 8 nucleotides align to TRBD2. Germline V gives CDR1 SGHTA, CDR2 FQGNSA. This CDR3 comprises 15 residues. The junction had 8 bases not matched to a gene; V was cut back by 6 bases and J by 4 bases. Here the CDR3 reads CASSPSGSPYNEQFF. CDR3 DNA sequence: TGTGCCAGCAGTCCGAGCGGGAGTCCTTACAATGAGCAGTTCTTC.

A remark on this clone: Other DNA sequences from this sample encode an identical CDR3 as well. V is TRBV19 and J is TRBJ2-2; 9 bases fit TRBD2. In germline, CDR1 is LNHDA, CDR2 SQIVND (reference sequence). J gave up 1 base and V 0 bases, and 0 bases lay outside the gene matches. The CDR3 length is 16 residues. The CDR3 protein is CASSIEAGGNTGELFF. CDR3 in DNA: TGTGCCAGTAGTATAGAAGCGGGAGGGAACACCGGGGAGCTGTTTTTT.

The count of this clone is one. The rearrangement joins TRBV6-9 to TRBJ2-5; D is ambiguous. CDR1 and CDR2 (germline): MNHGY, SVAAGI. This CDR3 spans 15 amino acids. Trimming removed 5 bases at V and 1 base at J, with 14 bases between. The CDR3 coding sequence is TGTGCCAGCAGTCCCCAGGTGGCTACCCAAGAGACCCAGTACTTC. It codes for CASSPQVATQETQYF.